The T cell receptor beta chain described here comes from a study of a mutant IDH1 vaccine in newly diagnosed glioma. TCRdb keeps only in-frame clones here, not all; method: immunoSEQ multiplex PCR. The top ten clones hold roughly 4.3% of a sample with about 64,000 clones, roughly 74% of them seen once. Time point defined: week 35, safety follow-up. Each dose of the vaccine consisted of 300 ug of mutant IDH1 20-mer peptide, with topical imiquimod. Trimming stripped 1 base from V and 0 bases from J, with 16 bases between. The length of the CDR3 is 17 residues. CDR1 and CDR2 from the germline V gene are SGHTA and FQGNSA. A word on this clone: No antigen is known for it.

This sequence originates from a man in his fifties with glioma. Sequenced material: PBMCs, taken from a glioma patient whose treatment included an IDH1 peptide vaccine. The V and J genes are TRBV7-2 and TRBJ2-7; D possibly corresponds to TRBD1 (6 bases). DNA of the CDR3: TGTGCCAGCAGCTTAGGACAGGCGGGTCCATTCTCCTACGAGCAGTACTTC. Residues: CASSLGQAGPFSYEQYF.